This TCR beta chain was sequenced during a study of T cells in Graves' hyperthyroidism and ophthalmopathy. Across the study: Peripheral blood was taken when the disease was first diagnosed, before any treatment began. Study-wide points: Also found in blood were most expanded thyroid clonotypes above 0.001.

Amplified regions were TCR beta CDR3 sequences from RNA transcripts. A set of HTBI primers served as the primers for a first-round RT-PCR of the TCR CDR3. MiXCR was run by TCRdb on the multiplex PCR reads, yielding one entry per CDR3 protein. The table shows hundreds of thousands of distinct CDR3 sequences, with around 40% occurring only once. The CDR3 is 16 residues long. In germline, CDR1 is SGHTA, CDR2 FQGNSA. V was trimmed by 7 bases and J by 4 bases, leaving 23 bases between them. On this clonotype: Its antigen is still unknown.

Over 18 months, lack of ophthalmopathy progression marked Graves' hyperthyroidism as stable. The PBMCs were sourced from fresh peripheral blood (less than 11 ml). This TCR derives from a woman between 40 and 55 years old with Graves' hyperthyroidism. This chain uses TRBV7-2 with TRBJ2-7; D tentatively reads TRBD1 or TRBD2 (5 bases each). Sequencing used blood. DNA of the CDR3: TGTGCCAGCACCCCCGGGACGGCCGGGTTTTTGTACGAGCAGTACTTC. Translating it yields CASTPGTAGFLYEQYF. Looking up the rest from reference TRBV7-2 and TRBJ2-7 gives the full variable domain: GAGVSQSPSNKVTEKGKDVELRCDPISGHTALYWYRQSLGQGLEFLIYFQGNSAPDKSGLPSDRFSAERTGGSVSTLTIQRTQQEDSAVYLCASTPGTAGFLYEQYFGPGTRLTVT.